This TCR beta chain was observed in a study of CD8+ T cells in alopecia areata. Study results and limitations: Higher clonality was seen in lesional scalp than in normal scalp, especially in alopecia totalis/universalis. Clarity of TCR sharing across patients fell short of that in mice, possibly HLA-related. Scalp sequencing also captures normal skin's resident alphabeta T cells.

In regard to this clone: Antigen: not known.

As the sequencing template, cDNA was produced by extracting RNA and reverse transcribing it. TCRdb's table, derived via immunoSEQ multiplex PCR, lists solely in-frame clones and lacks some. Among roughly 150,000 clones listed, approximately 60% were seen once. Trimming shortened V by 0 bases and J by 2 bases, and 5 bases separated the two germline ends. Germline V gives CDR1 SGHRS, CDR2 YFSETQ. The CDR3 consists of 13 residues. The TCR comes from a human donor in good health. The gene calls are TRBV5-1 and TRBJ1-1; D unclear. The source material was CD4+ T cells sorted from blood. CDR3 nucleotides: TGCGCCAGCAGCTTGGGGCCAAACACTGAAGCTTTCTTT. It codes for CASSLGPNTEAFF.